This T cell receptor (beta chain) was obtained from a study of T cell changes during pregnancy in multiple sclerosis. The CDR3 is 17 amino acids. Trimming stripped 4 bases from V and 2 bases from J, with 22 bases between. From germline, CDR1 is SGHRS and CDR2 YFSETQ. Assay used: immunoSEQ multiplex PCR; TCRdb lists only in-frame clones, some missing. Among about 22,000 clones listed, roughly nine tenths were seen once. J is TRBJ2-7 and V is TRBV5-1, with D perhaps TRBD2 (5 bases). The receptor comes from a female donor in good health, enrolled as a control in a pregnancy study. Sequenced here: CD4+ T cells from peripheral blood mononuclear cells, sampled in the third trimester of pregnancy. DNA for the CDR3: TGCGCCAGCAGCGAGGGATCCAAGGTTGGCACAACCTACGAGCAGTACTTC. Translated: CASSEGSKVGTTYEQYF.